This section outlines one TCR beta chain sequence together with its context. Its target is unknown. The CDR3 has 16 amino acids. The V gene lost 0 bases and the J gene lost 2 bases, with 15 bases spanning the gap. Per the germline V gene, CDR1 is SGHRS and CDR2 is YFSETQ. This table comes from immunoSEQ multiplex PCR, and its TCRdb copy is limited to in-frame clones, with some not included. The sample has more than 1.2 million clones; approximately 98.5% are singletons. The donor population consisted of healthy HIV-negative adults with no recent acute infections or vaccinations. This sample was included in a study of shared clonotypes between healthy human individuals. Study overall: There were three CD4 naive, three CD4 memory, two CD8 naive and one CD8 memory plates per donor. Whole-study findings and limits: Rarefaction showed sorted-subset sequencing was incomplete despite large depth. Blood was the only sampled material, and tissue repertoires likely differ.

The chain uses TRBV5-1 and TRBJ2-7; D possibly corresponds to TRBD1 (6 bases). The sequenced material came from naive CD4+ T cells sorted from blood. Subset here: CD45RA+ positively selected. The receptor was isolated from a man aged 25 to 40 in good health. The CDR3: CASSLGGTAGAYEQYF. As DNA, the CDR3 is TGCGCCAGCAGCTTGGGTGGTACGGCAGGGGCCTACGAGCAGTACTTC.